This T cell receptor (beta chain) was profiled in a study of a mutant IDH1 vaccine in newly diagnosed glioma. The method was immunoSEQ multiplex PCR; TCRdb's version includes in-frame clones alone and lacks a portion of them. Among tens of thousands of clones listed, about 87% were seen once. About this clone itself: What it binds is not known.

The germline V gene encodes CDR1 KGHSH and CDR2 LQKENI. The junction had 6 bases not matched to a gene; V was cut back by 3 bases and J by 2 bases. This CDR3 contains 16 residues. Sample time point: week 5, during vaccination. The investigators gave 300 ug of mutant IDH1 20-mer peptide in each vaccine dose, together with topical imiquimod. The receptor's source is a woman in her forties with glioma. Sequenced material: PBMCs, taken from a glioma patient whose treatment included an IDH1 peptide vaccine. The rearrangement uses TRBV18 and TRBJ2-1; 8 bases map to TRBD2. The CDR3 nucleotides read TGTGCCAGCTCACCCGCCGGGACTAGGGCCTACAATGAGCAGTTCTTC. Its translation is CASSPAGTRAYNEQFF.